The TCR beta chain under discussion was sequenced for a study of cytomegalovirus exposure and HLA in healthy donors. Study observations and caveats: What a later analysis showed was that several of the most significant clusters appeared linked to common viral pathogens. Rarity held for most TCR sequences, but there were some public TCRs that occurred in many donors. As immune exposure information, only CMV serostatus was available.

Both 60 Vbeta primers and 13 Jbeta primers went into the PCR. Produced via immunoSEQ multiplex PCR; TCRdb's table is partial and in-frame only. Altogether 150,000 to 200,000 clones are present, under 85% being singletons, with the ten largest covering around 4.8%. This clone was counted only a few times. Its target is unknown. Deletions cut 4 bases from V and 3 bases from J, with 17 bases between. Germline CDR1 SGHDT, CDR2 YYEEEE. The CDR3 spans 15 residues. This clonotype originated in a man in his late teens or twenties in good health and CMV-seronegative. Sequenced: PBMCs. The chain links TRBV5-6 to TRBJ2-7; a weak D match, TRBD1 (6 bases). This CDR3 reads CASSLRQDSFYEQYF. The CDR3 DNA follows: TGTGCCAGCAGCCTTAGACAGGACTCCTTCTACGAGCAGTACTTC.